These T cell receptor beta chains were read from a single sample in a study of CD8 T cells in ankylosing spondylitis. TCRdb reanalysed the 5' RACE reads using MiXCR and keeps one entry per CDR3 protein. The data show some 840,000 distinct CDR3 sequences, with 10% to 15% seen just once and around 0.51% held by the top ten. Sequenced material: blood, either unsorted or a sorted T cell fraction (not recorded which). Receptor source: a male donor with ankylosing spondylitis. CDR3s include the opening cysteine and the closing phenylalanine or tryptophan.

TRBV19	TRBJ2-3	CASSGPYRTDTQYF
TRBV20-1	TRBJ2-3	CSARRLAGTFVTDTQYF
TRBV4-3	TRBJ1-1	CASSQDLRAANTEAFF
TRBV18	TRBJ2-3	CASSPRHTDTQYF
TRBV6-5	TRBJ2-7	CASSYNSQTWKYF
TRBV7-3	TRBJ2-1	CASSLMGQGQDEQFF
TRBV20-1	TRBJ2-5	CSALSTVQETQYF
TRBV20-1	TRBJ2-7	CSARGDSRDEQYF
TRBV20-1	TRBJ2-3	CSAPTGSTTDTQYF
TRBV4-2	TRBJ2-7	CASSQPTGVPYEQYF
TRBV6-5	TRBJ2-3	CASSFPRRERDTQYF
TRBV7-8	TRBJ2-3	CASSQQGVSPDTQYF
TRBV5-1	TRBJ2-1	CASSLVPWPVGNEQFF
TRBV20-1	TRBJ1-1	CSAVRDGAAEAFF
TRBV7-2	TRBJ1-6	CASSSTGWDSPLHF
TRBV5-1	TRBJ2-7	CASSLRPPGSYEQYF
TRBV12-3/TRBV12-4	TRBJ2-7	CASSRRDRVSEQYF
TRBV5-5	TRBJ1-2	CASSYQWSTYGYTF
TRBV5-1	TRBJ1-3	CASSFGTGGSLSGNTIYF
TRBV6-5	TRBJ2-1	CASSYSSSSYNEQFF
TRBV20-1	TRBJ1-1	CSAAPDTNTEAFF
TRBV2	TRBJ2-5	CASSERGPSGTQYF
TRBV18	TRBJ2-5	CASSPRGTRETQYF
TRBV7-3	TRBJ1-6	CASSVGGIISPLHF
TRBV7-2	TRBJ2-3	CASSLVSSGRWPDTQYF
TRBV7-8	TRBJ2-3	CASSSTGDWSTDTQYF
TRBV19	TRBJ2-1	CASSKPPSGNEQFF
TRBV20-1	TRBJ1-3	CSATTGSRSGNTIYF
TRBV18	TRBJ1-1	CASSPARADGTEAFF
TRBV7-3	TRBJ2-2	CASSLMAGSGGELFF
TRBV7-2	TRBJ2-5	CASSLNWSRVPQYF
TRBV20-1	TRBJ1-1	CSAAPHGNTEAFF
TRBV11-3	TRBJ2-2	CASSLTVTSNTGELFF
TRBV7-2	TRBJ2-7	CASSSRAEGYEQYF
TRBV10-3	TRBJ2-1	CAISAGDANEQFF
TRBV5-1	TRBJ2-2	CASRGTTDTGELFF
TRBV11-2	TRBJ2-2	CASGIAGASTGELFF
TRBV7-2	TRBJ2-3	CASSSRWEVDTQYF
TRBV7-2	TRBJ2-1	CASSLAWPNEQFF
TRBV12-3/TRBV12-4	TRBJ2-1	CASSLGGTSVSFF
TRBV18	TRBJ2-7	CASSTTADYEQYF
TRBV20-1	TRBJ2-5	CSAHRGVGKTQYF
TRBV6-2/TRBV6-3	TRBJ2-5	CASSQRRGGRETQYF
TRBV5-6	TRBJ2-2	CASSLTGVETGELFF
TRBV6-1	TRBJ1-1	CASSWDREVGEAFF
TRBV10-2	TRBJ1-1	CASSRGGVMNTEAFF